These 4 T cell receptor beta chains were sequenced from one sample in a study of blood T cell repertoires in COVID-19. Data came from immunoSEQ multiplex PCR; TCRdb stores just in-frame clones and leaves some out. In the table there are some 230,000 clones, about 80% of which are singletons. The sample taken for sequencing was PBMCs or T cells enriched from blood (not recorded which). These receptors all stem from a man aged 40-50 years who had recovered from COVID-19.

In DNA form, the CDR3 reads TGTGCCTGGAATCAACAGGGCAACTATGGCTACACCTTC. Residues: CAWNQQGNYGYTF. This rearrangement joins TRBV30 to TRBJ1-2; D is possibly TRBD1 (6 bases). V was shortened by 4 bases and J by 2 bases, with 11 bases between the two germline ends. Germline V CDR1 and CDR2: GTSNPN, SVGIG (reference sequence). The CDR3 has 13 residues.

This clone was seen just once. The chain couples TRBV12-3 or TRBV12-4 to TRBJ1-5; the D is unclear. The CDR3 is 13 amino acids. Deletions cut 10 bases from V and 2 bases from J, with 12 bases between. The DNA for the CDR3 is TGTGCCAAAAAGAGGTCGGGCAATCAGCCCCAGCATTTT. Protein: CAKKRSGNQPQHF.

The chain couples TRBV7-8 to TRBJ1-2; D remains ambiguous. The CDR3 length is 16 residues. The germline gives CDR1 SGHVS, CDR2 FQNEAQ. V was shortened by 1 base and J by 2 bases, with 14 bases between the two germline ends. The CDR3 spells CASSLGGLNANYGYTF. CDR3 coding DNA: TGTGCCAGCAGCTTAGGCGGGCTGAATGCGAACTATGGCTACACCTTC.

The rearrangement joins TRBV19 to TRBJ1-2, with D unclear. V was cut by 4 bases and J by 4 bases, with 10 bases left in between. The CDR3 spans 13 residues. From germline, CDR1 is LNHDA and CDR2 SQIVND (reference sequence). The CDR3 region has the DNA TGTGCCAGTAGTAGGCAGGCCAGCTATGGCTACACCTTC. Residues: CASSRQASYGYTF. The variable domain in full, completed from reference TRBV19 and TRBJ1-2, reads DGGITQSPKYLFRKEGQNVTLSCEQNLNHDAMYWYRQDPGQGLRLIYYSQIVNDFQKGDIAEGYSVSREKKESFPLTVTSAQKNPTAFYLCASSRQASYGYTFGSGTRLTVV.